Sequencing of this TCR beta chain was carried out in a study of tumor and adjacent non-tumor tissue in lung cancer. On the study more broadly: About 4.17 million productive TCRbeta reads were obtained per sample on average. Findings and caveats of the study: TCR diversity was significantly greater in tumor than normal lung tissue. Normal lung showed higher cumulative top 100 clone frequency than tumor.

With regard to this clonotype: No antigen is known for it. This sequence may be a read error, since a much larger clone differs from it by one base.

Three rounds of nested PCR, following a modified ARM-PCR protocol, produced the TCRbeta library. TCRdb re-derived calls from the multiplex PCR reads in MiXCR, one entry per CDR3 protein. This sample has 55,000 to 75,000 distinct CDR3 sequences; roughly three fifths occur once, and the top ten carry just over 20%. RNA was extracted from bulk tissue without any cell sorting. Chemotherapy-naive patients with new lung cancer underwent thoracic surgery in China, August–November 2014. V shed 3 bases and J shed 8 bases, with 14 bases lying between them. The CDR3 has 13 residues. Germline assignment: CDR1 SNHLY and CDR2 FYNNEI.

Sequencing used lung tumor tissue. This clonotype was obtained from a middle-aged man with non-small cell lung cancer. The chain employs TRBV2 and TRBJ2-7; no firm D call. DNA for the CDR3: TGTGCCAGCAGTGACTGGCTGGAACTCAAGCAGTACTTC. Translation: CASSDWLELKQYF.